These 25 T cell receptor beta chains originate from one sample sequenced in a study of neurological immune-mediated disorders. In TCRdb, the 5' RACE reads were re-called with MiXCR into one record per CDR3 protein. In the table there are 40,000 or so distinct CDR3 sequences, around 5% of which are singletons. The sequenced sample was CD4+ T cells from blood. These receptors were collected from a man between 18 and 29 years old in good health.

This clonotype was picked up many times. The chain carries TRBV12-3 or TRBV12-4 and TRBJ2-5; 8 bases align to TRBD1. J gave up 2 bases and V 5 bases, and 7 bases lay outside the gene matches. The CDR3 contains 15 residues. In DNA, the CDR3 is TGTGCCAGCAGTACACAGGGGGATACTCAAGAGACCCAGTACTTC. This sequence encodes CASSTQGDTQETQYF.

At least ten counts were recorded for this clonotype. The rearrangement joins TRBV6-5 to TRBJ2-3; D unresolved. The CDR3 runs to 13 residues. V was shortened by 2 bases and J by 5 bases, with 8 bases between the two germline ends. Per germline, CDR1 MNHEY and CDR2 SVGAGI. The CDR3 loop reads CASSYGRGDTQYF. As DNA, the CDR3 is TGTGCCAGCAGTTACGGTAGAGGAGATACGCAGTATTTT.

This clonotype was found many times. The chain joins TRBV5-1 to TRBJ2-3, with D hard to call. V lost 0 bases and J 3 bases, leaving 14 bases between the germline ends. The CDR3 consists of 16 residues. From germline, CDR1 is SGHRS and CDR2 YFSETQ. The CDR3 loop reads CASSLVGTSRTDTQYF. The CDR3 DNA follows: TGCGCCAGCAGCTTGGTGGGAACGTCAAGGACAGATACGCAGTATTTT.

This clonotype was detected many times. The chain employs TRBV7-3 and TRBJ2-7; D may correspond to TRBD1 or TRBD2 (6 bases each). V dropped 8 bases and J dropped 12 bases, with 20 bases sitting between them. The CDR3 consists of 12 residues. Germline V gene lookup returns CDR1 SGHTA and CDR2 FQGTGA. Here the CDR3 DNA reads TGTGCCAGCCGGTCGGAGGGGGATCGCCTGTACTTC. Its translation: CASRSEGDRLYF.

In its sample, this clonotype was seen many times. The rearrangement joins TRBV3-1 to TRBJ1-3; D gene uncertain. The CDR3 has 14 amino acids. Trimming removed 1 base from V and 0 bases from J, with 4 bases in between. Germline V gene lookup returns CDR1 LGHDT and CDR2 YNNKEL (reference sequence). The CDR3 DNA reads TGTGCCAGCAGCCAAGGAGACTCTGGAAACACCATATATTTT. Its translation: CASSQGDSGNTIYF.

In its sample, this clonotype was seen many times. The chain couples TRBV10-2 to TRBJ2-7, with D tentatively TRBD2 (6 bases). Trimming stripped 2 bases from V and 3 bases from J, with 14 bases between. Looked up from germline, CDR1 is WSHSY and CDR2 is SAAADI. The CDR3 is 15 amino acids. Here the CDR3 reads CASSEVGGLSYEQYF. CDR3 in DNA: TGCGCCAGCAGTGAGGTGGGAGGACTGAGCTACGAGCAGTACTTC.

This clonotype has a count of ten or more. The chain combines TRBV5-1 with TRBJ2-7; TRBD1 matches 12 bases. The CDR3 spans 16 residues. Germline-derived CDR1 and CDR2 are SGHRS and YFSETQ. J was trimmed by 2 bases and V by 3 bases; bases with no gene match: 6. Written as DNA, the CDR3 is TGCGCCAGCAGCTCCGGAGGGACAGGGGGCGCCTACGAGCAGTACTTC. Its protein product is CASSSGGTGGAYEQYF.

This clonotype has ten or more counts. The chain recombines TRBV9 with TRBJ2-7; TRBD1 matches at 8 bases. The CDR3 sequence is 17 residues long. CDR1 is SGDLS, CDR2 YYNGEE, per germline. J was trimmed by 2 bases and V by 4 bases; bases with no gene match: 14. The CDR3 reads CASSLGTGRRRPYEQYF. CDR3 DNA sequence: TGTGCCAGCAGCTTAGGGACAGGCCGACGTCGCCCCTACGAGCAGTACTTC. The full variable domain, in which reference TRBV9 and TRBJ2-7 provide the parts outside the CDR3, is DSGVTQTPKHLITATGQRVTLRCSPRSGDLSVYWYQQSLDQGLQFLIQYYNGEERAKGNILERFSAQQFPDLHSELNLSSLELGDSALYFCASSLGTGRRRPYEQYFGPGTRLTVT.

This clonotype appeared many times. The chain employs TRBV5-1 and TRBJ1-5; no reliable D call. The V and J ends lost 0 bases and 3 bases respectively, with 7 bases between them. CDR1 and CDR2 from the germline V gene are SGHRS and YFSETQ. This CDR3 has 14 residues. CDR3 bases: TGCGCCAGCAGCTTGGAAGGCCACAATCAGCCCCAGCATTTT. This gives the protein CASSLEGHNQPQHF.

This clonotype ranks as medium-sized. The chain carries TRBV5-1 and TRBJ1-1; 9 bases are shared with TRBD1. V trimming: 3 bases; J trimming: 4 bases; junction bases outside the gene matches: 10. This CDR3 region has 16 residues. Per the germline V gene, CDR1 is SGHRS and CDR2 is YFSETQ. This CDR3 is CASSWGQGRSGTEAFF. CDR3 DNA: TGCGCCAGCAGCTGGGGACAGGGCAGATCGGGCACTGAAGCTTTCTTT.

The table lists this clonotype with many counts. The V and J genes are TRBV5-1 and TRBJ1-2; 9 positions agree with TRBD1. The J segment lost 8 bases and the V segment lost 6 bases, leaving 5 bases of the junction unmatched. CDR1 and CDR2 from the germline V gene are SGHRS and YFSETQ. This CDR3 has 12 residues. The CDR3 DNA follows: TGCGCCAGCACCGGACAGGGGTACGGCTACACCTTC. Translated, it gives CASTGQGYGYTF. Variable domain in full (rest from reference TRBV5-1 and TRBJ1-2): KAGVTQTPRYLIKTRGQQVTLSCSPISGHRSVSWYQQTPGQGLQFLFEYFSETQRNKGNFPGRFSGRQFSNSRSEMNVSTLELGDSALYLCASTGQGYGYTFGSGTRLTVV.

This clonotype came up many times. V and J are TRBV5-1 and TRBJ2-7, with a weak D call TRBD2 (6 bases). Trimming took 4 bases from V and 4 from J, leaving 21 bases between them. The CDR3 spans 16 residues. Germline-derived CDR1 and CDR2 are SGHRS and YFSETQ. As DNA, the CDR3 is TGCGCCAGCAGCGCCCTTGTATTTGGGACTTCGTACGAGCAGTACTTC. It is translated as CASSALVFGTSYEQYF.

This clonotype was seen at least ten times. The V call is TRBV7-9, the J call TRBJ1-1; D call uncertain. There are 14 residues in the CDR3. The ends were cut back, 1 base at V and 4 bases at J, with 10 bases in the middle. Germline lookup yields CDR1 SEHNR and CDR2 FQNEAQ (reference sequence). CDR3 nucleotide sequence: TGTGCCAGCAGCTTAGGAGGGCATGGCACTGAAGCTTTCTTT. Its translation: CASSLGGHGTEAFF. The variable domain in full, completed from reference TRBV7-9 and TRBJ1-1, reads DTGVSQNPRHKITKRGQNVTFRCDPISEHNRLYWYRQTLGQGPEFLTYFQNEAQLEKSRLLSDRFSAERPKGSFSTLEIQRTEQGDSAMYLCASSLGGHGTEAFFGQGTRLTVV.

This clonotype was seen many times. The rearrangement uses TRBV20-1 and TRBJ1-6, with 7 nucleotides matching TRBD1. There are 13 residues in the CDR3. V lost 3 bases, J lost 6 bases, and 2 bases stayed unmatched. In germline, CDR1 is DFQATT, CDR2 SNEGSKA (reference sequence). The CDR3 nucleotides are TGCAGTGCTAGCGACAGGGCTAATTCACCCCTCCACTTT. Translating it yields CSASDRANSPLHF.

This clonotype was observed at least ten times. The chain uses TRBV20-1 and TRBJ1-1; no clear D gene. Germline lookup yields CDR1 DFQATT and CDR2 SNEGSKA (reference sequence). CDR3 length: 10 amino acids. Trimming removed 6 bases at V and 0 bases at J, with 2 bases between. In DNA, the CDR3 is TGCAGTGCACTGAACACTGAAGCTTTCTTT. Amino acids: CSALNTEAFF.

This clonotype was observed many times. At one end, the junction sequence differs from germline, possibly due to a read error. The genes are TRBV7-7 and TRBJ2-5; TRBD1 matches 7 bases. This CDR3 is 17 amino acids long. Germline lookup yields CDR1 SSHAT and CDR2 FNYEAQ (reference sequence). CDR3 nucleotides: TGTGCTAGCAGCTTAGGGACCGTGGCACAGGGGCAAGAGACCCAGTACTTC. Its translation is CASSLGTVAQGQETQYF. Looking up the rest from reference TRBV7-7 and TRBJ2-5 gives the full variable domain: GAGVSQSPRYKVTKRGQDVTLRCDPISSHATLYWYQQALGQGPEFLTYFNYEAQPDKSGLPSDRFSAERPEGSISTLTIQRTEQRDSAMYRCASSLGTVAQGQETQYFGPGTRLLVL.

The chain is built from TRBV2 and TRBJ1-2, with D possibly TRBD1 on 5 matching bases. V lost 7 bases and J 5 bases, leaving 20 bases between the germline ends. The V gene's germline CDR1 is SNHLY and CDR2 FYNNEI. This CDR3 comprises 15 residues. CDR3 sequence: CASTRARVSWYGYTF. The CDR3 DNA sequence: TGTGCCAGCACCAGGGCCAGGGTTAGTTGGTATGGCTACACCTTC.

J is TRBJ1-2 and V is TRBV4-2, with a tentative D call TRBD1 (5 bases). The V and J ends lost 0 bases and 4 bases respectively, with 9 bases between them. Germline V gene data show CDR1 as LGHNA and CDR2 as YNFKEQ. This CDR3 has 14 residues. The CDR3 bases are TGTGCCAGCAGCCAAGATGAGCAGGGCTATGGCTACACCTTC. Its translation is CASSQDEQGYGYTF.

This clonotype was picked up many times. The CDR3 region is CASSRFSQNYGYTF. Here the CDR3 DNA reads TGTGCCAGCAGTCGATTCAGCCAGAACTATGGCTACACCTTC. The chain uses TRBV6-5 and TRBJ1-2; unclear D gene. The CDR3 covers 14 residues. The germline V gene has CDR1 MNHEY and CDR2 SVGAGI. V was clipped by 5 bases and J by 2 bases, with 12 bases between them.

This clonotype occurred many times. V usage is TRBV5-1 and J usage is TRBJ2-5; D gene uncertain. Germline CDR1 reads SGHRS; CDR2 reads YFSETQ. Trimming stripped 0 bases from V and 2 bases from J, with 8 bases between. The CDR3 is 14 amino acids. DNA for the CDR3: TGCGCCAGCAGCTTGGGTCGAAGTCAAGAGACCCAGTACTTC. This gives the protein CASSLGRSQETQYF.

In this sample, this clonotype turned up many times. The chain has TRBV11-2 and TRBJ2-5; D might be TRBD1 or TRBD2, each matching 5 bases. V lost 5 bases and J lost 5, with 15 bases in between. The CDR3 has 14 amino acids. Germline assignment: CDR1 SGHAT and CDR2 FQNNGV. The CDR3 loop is CASSTWTGPETQYF. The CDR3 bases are TGTGCCAGCAGCACTTGGACGGGACCGGAGACCCAGTACTTC.

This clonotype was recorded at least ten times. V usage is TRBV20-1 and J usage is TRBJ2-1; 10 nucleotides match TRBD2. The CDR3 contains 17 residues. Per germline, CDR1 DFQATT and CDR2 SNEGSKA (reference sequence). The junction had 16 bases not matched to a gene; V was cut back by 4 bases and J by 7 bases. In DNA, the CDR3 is TGCAGTGCTACCCCCCTTCGTCAGCGGGGGGGCTGGAATGAGCAGTTCTTC. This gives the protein CSATPLRQRGGWNEQFF.

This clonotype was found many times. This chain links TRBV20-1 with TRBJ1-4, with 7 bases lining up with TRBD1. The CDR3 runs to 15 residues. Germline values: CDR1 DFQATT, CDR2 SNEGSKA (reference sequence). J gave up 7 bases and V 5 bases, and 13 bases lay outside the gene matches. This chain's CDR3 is CSARPPGTVSEKLFF. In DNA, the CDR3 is TGCAGTGCTCGTCCTCCCGGGACAGTGAGTGAAAAACTGTTTTTT.

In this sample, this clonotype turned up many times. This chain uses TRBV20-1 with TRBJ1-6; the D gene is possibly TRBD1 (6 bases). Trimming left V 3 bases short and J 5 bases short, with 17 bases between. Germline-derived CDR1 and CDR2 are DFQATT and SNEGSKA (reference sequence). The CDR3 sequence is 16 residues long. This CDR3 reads CSARGGVGMDNSPLHF. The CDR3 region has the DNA TGCAGTGCTAGGGGGGGCGTGGGAATGGATAATTCACCCCTCCACTTT.

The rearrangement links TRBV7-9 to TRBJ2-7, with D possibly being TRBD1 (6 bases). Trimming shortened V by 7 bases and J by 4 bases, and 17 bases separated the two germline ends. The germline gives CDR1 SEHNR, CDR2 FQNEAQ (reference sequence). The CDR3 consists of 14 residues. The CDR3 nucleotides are TGTGCCAGCATTTTTAGTACAGGGCCGTACGAGCAGTACTTC. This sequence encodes CASIFSTGPYEQYF.